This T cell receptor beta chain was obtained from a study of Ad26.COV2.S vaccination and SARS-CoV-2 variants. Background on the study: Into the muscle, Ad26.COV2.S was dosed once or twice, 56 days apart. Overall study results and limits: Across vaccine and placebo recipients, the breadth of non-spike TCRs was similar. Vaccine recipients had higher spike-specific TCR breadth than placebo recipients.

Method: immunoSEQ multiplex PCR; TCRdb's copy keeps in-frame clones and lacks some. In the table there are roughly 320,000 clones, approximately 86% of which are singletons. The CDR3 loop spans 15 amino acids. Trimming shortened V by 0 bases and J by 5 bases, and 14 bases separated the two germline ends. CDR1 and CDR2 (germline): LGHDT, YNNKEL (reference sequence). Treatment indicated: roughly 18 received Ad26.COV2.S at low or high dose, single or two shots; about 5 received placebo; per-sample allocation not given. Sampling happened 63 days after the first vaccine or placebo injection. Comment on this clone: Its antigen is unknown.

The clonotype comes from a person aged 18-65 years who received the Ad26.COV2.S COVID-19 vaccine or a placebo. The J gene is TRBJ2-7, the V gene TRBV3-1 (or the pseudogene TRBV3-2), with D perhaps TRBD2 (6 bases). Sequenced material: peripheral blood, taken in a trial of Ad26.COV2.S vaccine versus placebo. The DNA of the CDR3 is TGTGCCAGCAGCCAAGAGGGACTCCCGTTCGACGAGCAGTACTTC. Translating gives CASSQEGLPFDEQYF.